A selection of T cell receptor beta chains follows, all from one sample in a study of shared clonotypes between healthy human individuals. Sequenced by immunoSEQ multiplex PCR; TCRdb stores in-frame clones only, minus some. The table includes over 1.5 million clones, approximately 98% detected once. The sequenced sample was naive CD4+ T cells sorted from blood. The receptor source for this set is a young man in good health. The conserved cysteine and the conserved F or W are not part of the CDR3 here.

J gene | V gene | CDR3 length | CDR3 protein
TRBJ1-5 | TRBV28 | 15 | ASSLTRTTYSNQPQH
TRBJ1-1 | TRBV10-2 | 8 | ASSGTEAF
TRBJ1-2 | TRBV6-1 | 11 | ASRRGTHYGYT
TRBJ1-5 | TRBV5-6 | 15 | ASSLGSGTGPNQPQH
TRBJ2-7 | TRBV6-5 | 11 | ASSRNRDYEQY
TRBJ2-1 | TRBV7-9 | 13 | ASSFFYGEGLEQF
TRBJ2-7 | TRBV19 | 12 | ASSPGRYTYEQY
TRBJ2-1 | TRBV5-4 | 14 | ASSHGLAGTYNEQF
TRBJ2-2 | TRBV4-1 | 13 | ASSRAGGDTGELF
TRBJ2-2 | TRBV5-4 | 13 | ASSLGLERSGELF
TRBJ2-3 | TRBV2 | 12 | ASNGAGSTDTQY
TRBJ2-7 | TRBV6-6 | 12 | ASRRLAGDYEQY
TRBJ2-2 | TRBV14 | 14 | ASSRQGGRTTGELF
TRBJ2-3 | TRBV30 | 12 | AWRGLAGTDTQY
TRBJ2-7 | TRBV10-1 | 10 | ASSDGGYEQY
TRBJ2-7 | TRBV7-8 | 13 | ASSILLADGDEQY
TRBJ2-6 | TRBV7-3 | 12 | ASSLSGGANVLT
TRBJ2-6 | TRBV7-2 | 14 | ASSFRGGAGANVLT
TRBJ2-7 | TRBV7-9 | 13 | ASSPGLAGTYEQY
TRBJ2-5 | TRBV5-4 | 12 | ASSRGGGRETQY
TRBJ1-2 | TRBV7-8 | 14 | ASSSDQRGLDYGYT
TRBJ2-6 | TRBV10-3 | 17 | AIRGQGTSGDSGANVLT
TRBJ1-4 | TRBV10-2 | 14 | ASSDPFREYGEKLF
TRBJ2-7 | TRBV6-5 | 14 | ASSYSLGTSSYEQY
TRBJ2-3 | TRBV6-4 | 12 | ASSQDDGTDTQY
TRBJ2-1 | TRBV10-1 | 17 | ASSEPRLAGDISYNEQF
TRBJ2-1 | TRBV2 | 12 | ASSSLAGYNEQF
TRBJ2-1 | TRBV9 | 11 | ASSVVGDNEQF
TRBJ2-7 | TRBV7-8 | 13 | ASSPREGSSYEQY
TRBJ2-2 | TRBV18 | 12 | ASSPLGETGELF
TRBJ2-1 | TRBV9 | 15 | ASSVREGGNRGFEQF
TRBJ1-1 | TRBV5-4 | 11 | ASSLYANTEAF
TRBJ1-2 | TRBV7-9 | 15 | ASSSGQAWQGNYGYT
TRBJ2-7 | TRBV21-1 | 13 | ASSNRKREGYEQY
TRBJ2-1 | TRBV18 | 11 | ASSGQGYNEQF
TRBJ1-3 | TRBV5-1 | 17 | ASSFSARSLSTGGNTIY
TRBJ2-3 | TRBV6-1 | 11 | ASSEVIPDTQY
TRBJ2-1 | TRBV25-1 | 13 | ASSERLAGYNEQF
TRBJ2-1 | TRBV18 | 14 | ASSPLSGSATNEQF
TRBJ2-5 | TRBV28 | 13 | ASRSSGRARETQY
TRBJ2-7 | TRBV18 | 14 | ASSPLRIAGAHEQY
TRBJ2-4 | TRBV11-2 | 12 | ASSLDLAKNIQY
TRBJ2-7 | TRBV5-1 | 14 | ASSQPRTSGSYEQY
TRBJ1-5 | TRBV5-1 | 11 | ASSLMGNQPQH
TRBJ2-5 | TRBV2 | 11 | ASLAAVRGTQY
TRBJ2-1 | TRBV7-8 | 14 | ASQTPAGAAYNEQF
TRBJ2-3 | TRBV18 | 13 | ASSFPPLLTDTQY
TRBJ1-2 | TRBV28 | 7 | GAGYGYT
TRBJ2-1 | TRBV4-1 | 14 | ASSQERTNRGGGQF
TRBJ2-7 | TRBV11-2 | 14 | ASSTVAGAVGRSQY
TRBJ2-5 | TRBV25-1 | 12 | ASNGAGDGETQY
TRBJ2-1 | TRBV5-4 | 13 | ASSLTAVSYNEQF
TRBJ1-3 | TRBV13 | 13 | ASSFQGYSGNTIY